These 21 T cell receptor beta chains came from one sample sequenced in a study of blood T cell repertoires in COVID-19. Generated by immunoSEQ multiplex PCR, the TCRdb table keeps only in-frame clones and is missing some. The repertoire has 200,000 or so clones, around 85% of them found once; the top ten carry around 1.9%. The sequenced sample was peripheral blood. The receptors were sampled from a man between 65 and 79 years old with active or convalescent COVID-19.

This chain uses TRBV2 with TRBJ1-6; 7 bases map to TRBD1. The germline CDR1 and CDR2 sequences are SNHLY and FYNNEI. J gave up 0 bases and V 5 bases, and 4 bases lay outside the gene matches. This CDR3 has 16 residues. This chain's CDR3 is CASSWAGGSYNSPLHF. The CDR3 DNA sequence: TGTGCCAGCAGTTGGGCAGGGGGCTCCTATAATTCACCCCTCCACTTT.

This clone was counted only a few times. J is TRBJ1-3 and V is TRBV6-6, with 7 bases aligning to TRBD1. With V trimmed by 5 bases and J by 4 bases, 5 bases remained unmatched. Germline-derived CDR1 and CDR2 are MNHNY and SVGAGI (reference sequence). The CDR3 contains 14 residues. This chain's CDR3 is CASSTSRGGNTIYF. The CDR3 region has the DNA TGTGCCAGCAGTACGTCCAGGGGGGGAAACACCATATATTTT.

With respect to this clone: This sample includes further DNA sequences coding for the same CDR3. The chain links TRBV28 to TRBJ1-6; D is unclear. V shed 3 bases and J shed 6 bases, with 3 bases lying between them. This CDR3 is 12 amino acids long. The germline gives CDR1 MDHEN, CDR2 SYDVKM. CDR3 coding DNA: TGTGCCAGCAGTTTGAGTAATTCACCCCTCCACTTT. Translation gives CASSLSNSPLHF. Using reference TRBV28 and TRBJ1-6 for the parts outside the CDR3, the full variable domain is DVKVTQSSRYLVKRTGEKVFLECVQDMDHENMFWYRQDPGLGLRLIYFSYDVKMKEKGDIPEGYSVSREKKERFSLILESASTNQTSMYLCASSLSNSPLHFGNGTRLTVT.

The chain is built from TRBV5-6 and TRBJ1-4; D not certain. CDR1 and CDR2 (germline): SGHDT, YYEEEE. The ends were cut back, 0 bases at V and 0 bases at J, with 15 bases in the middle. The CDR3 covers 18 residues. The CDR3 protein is CASSLGRTELATNEKLFF. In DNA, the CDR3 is TGTGCCAGCAGCTTGGGGCGGACTGAATTGGCAACTAATGAAAAACTGTTTTTT.

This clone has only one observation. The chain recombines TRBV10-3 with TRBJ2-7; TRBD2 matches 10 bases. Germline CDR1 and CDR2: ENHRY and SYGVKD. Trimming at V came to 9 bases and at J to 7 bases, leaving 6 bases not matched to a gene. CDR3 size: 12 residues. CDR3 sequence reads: CAIAGGLGEQYF. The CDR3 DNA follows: TGTGCCATAGCGGGGGGGCTTGGGGAGCAGTACTTC.

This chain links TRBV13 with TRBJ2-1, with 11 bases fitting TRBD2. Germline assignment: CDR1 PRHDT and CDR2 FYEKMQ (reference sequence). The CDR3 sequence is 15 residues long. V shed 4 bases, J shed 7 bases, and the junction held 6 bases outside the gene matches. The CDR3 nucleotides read TGTGCCAGCAGCTCTCGACTAGCGGGAATAAATGAGCAGTTCTTC. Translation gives CASSSRLAGINEQFF.

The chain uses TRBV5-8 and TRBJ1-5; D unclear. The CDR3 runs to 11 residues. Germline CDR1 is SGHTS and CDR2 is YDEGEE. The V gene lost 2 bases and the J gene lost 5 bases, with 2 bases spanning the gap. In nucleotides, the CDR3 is TGTGCCAGCAGCTTCTATCAGCCCCAGCATTTT. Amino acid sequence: CASSFYQPQHF. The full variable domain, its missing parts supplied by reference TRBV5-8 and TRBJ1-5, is EAGVTQSPTHLIKTRGQQATLRCSPISGHTSVYWYQQALGLGLQFLLWYDEGEERNRGNFPPRFSGRQFPNYSSELNVNALELEDSALYLCASSFYQPQHFGDGTRLSIL.

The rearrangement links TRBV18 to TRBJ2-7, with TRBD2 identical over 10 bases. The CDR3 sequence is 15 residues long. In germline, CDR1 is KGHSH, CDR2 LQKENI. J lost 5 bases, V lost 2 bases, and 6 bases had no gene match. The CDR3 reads CASSPTAGGWNEQYF. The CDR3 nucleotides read TGTGCCAGCTCACCAACAGCGGGAGGGTGGAACGAGCAGTACTTC.

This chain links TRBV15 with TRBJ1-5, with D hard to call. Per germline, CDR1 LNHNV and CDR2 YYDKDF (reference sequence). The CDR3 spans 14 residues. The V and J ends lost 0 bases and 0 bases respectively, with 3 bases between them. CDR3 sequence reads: CATSRDYSNQPQHF. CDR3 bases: TGTGCCACCAGCAGAGATTATAGCAATCAGCCCCAGCATTTT.

CDR3 coding DNA: TGTGCCAGCAGCCAAGATGGACAGGGCTATCAGCCCCAGCATTTT. It is translated as CASSQDGQGYQPQHF. This chain joins TRBV3-1 (or the pseudogene TRBV3-2) and TRBJ1-5; 8 positions agree with TRBD1. CDR3 length: 15 residues. The trim removed 0 bases at V and 5 bases at J, leaving 3 bases unmatched. Germline-derived CDR1 and CDR2 are LGHDT and YNNKEL (reference sequence).

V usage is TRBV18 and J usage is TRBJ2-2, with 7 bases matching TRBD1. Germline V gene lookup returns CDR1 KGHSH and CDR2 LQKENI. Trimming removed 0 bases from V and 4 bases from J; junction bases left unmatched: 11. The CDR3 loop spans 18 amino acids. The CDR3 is CASSPPGQKIKFTGELFF. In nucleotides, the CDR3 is TGTGCCAGCTCACCACCGGGACAGAAAATAAAATTCACCGGGGAGCTGTTTTTT.

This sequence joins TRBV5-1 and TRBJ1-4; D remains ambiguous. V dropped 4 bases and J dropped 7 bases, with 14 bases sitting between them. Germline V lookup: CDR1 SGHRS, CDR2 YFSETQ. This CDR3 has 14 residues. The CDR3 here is CASSPGRAGEKLFF. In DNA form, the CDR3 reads TGCGCCAGCAGCCCCGGGAGGGCTGGTGAAAAACTGTTTTTT.

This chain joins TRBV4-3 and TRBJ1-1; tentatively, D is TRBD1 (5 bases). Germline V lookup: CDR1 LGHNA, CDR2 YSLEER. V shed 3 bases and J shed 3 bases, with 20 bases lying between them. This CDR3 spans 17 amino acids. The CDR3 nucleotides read TGCGCCAGCAGCCAGAATATCCGGGGCGGGAAGGACACTGAAGCTTTCTTT. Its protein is CASSQNIRGGKDTEAFF.

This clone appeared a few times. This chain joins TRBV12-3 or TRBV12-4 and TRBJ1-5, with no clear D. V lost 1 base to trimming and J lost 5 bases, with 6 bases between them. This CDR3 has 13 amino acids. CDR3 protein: CASSLGRDQPQHF. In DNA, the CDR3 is TGTGCCAGCAGTTTAGGGAGGGATCAGCCCCAGCATTTT.

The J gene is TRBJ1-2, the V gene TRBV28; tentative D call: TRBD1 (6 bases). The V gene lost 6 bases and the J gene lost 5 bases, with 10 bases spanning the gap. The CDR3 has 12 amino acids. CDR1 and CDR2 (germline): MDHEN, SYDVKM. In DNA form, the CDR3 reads TGTGCCAGCAGCCAACAGGGTTATGGCTACACCTTC. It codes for CASSQQGYGYTF.

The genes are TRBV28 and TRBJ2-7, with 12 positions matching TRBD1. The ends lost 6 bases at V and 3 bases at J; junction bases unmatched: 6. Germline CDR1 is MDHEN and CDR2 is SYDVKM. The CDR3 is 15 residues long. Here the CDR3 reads CASRSGTGGVYEQYF. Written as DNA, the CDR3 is TGTGCCAGCAGATCCGGGACAGGGGGCGTCTACGAGCAGTACTTC.

CDR3 in DNA: TGTGCCAGCAGAGGGGGACAGGGGCGCAAACAATATGGCTACACCTTC. This translates into CASRGGQGRKQYGYTF. The chain joins TRBV7-8 to TRBJ1-2, with TRBD1 matching 10 bases. CDR1 is SGHVS and CDR2 is FQNEAQ in the germline V gene. The junction had 12 bases not matched to a gene; V was cut back by 6 bases and J by 5 bases. The CDR3 sequence is 16 residues long.

The CDR3, as DNA: TGTGCCAGCAGCCAGGGGGCTAGCGGGAGGAATGAGCAGTTCTTC. Translating gives CASSQGASGRNEQFF. This chain links TRBV9 with TRBJ2-1, with 11 nucleotides matching TRBD2. The V gene end was trimmed by 4 bases and the J gene end by 7 bases; junction bases not matched to a gene: 7. This CDR3 region has 15 residues. CDR1 is SGDLS, CDR2 YYNGEE, per germline.

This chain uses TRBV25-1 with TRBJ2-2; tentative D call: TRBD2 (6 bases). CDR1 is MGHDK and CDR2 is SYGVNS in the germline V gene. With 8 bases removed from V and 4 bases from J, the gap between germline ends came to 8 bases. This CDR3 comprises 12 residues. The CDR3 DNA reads TGTGCCAGCCGGGGGAGCACCGGGGAGCTGTTTTTT. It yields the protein CASRGSTGELFF.

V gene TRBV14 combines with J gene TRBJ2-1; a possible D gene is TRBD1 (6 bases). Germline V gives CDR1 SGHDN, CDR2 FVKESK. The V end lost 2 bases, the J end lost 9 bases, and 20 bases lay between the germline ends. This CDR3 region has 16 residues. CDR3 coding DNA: TGTGCCAGCAGCCAATTTGGGGCAGGGGATACGATTGAGCAGTTCTTC. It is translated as CASSQFGAGDTIEQFF.

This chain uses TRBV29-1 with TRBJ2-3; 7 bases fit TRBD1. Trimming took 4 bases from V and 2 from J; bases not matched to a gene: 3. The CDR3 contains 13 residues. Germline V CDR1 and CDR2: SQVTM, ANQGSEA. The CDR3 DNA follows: TGCAGCGTTGGCAGGGGGACCACAGATACGCAGTATTTT. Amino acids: CSVGRGTTDTQYF.